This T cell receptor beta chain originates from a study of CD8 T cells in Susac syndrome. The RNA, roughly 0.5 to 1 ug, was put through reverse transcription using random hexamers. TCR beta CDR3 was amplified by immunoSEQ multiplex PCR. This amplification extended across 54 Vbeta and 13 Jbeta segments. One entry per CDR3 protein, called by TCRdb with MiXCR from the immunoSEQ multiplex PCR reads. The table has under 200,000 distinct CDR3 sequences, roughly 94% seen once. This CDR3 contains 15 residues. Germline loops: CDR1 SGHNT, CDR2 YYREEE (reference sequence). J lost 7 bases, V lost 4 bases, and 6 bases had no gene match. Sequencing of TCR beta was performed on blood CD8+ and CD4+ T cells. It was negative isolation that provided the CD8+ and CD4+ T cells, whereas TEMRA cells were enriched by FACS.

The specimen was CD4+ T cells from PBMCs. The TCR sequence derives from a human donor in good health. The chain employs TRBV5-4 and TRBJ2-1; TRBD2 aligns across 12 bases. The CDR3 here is CASSETSGRGNEQFF. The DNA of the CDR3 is TGTGCCAGCAGCGAGACTAGCGGGAGAGGAAATGAGCAGTTCTTC. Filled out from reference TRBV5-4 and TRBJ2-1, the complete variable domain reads ETGVTQSPTHLIKTRGQQVTLRCSSQSGHNTVSWYQQALGQGPQFIFQYYREEENGRGNFPPRFSGLQFPNYSSELNVNALELDDSALYLCASSETSGRGNEQFFGPGTRLTVL.